This TCR beta chain was sequenced for a study of cytomegalovirus exposure and HLA in healthy donors. Study-wide points: CMV antigen specificity of a few CMV-associated chains was confirmed in vitro.

Primers included in the PCR were 60 Vbeta and 13 Jbeta primers. TCRdb's copy holds only in-frame clones and misses some; the assay was immunoSEQ multiplex PCR. The repertoire includes 120,000 or so clones, about 80% of them detected once, and around 3.3% sits in the top ten. Donors likely had unrecorded immune exposures despite being nominally healthy when sampled. In the case of this clone: Its antigen is not identified.

Germline V gene sequence: CDR1 SGHTA, CDR2 FQGNSA. The CDR3 length is 16 residues. The J segment lost 6 bases and the V segment lost 5 bases, leaving 7 bases of the junction unmatched. The rearrangement joins TRBV7-2 to TRBJ2-6; TRBD1 matches 10 bases. This clonotype originated in a male donor in good health and CMV-seronegative. The specimen was PBMCs. CDR3 bases: TGTGCCAGCAGCAGGGACAGGGGCTCGGAGGCCAACGTCCTGACTTTC. Its protein is CASSRDRGSEANVLTF.